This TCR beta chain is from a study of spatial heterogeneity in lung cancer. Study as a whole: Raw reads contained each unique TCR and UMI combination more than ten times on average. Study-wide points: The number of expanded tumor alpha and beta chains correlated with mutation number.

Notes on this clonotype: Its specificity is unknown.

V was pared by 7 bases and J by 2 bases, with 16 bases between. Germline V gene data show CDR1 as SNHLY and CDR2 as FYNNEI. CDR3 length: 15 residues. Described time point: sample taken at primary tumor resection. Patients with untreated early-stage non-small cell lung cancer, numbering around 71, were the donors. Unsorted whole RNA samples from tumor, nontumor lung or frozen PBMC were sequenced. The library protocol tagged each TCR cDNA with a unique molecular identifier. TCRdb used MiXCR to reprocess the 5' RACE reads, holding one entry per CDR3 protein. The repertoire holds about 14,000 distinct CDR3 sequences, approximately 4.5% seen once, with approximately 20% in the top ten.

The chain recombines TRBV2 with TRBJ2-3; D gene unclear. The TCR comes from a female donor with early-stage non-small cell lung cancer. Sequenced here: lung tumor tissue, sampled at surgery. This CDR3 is CASIAPGLITDTQYF. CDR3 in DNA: TGTGCCAGCATTGCTCCTGGGCTTATCACAGATACGCAGTATTTT.